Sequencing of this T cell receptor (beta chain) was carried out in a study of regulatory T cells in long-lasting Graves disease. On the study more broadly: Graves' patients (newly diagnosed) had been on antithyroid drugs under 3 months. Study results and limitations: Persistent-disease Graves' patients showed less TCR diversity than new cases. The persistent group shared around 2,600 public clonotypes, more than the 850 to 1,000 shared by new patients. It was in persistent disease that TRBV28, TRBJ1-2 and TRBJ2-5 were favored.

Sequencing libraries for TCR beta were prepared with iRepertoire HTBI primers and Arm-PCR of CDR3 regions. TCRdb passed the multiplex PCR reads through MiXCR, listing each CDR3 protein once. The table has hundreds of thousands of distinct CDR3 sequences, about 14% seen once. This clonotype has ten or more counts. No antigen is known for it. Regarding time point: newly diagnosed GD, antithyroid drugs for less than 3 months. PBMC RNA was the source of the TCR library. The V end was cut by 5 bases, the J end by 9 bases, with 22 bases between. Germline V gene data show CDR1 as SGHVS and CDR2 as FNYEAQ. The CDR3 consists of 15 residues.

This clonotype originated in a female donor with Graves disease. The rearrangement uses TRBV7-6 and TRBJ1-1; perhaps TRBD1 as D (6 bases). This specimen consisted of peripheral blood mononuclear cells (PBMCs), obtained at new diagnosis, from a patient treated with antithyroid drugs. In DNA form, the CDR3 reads TGTGCCAGCAGCGGCCGATTTGGACAGACTAGCAAAGCTTTCTTT. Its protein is CASSGRFGQTSKAFF.